This T cell receptor beta chain was captured in a study of OX40 agonist ivuxolimab in advanced cancers. For the study in its entirety: Ivuxolimab was an agonistic, fully human IgG2 monoclonal antibody directed against OX40 (CD134), a costimulatory receptor. Intravenous ivuxolimab was administered to patients every 2 weeks at six dose levels: 0.01, 0.1, 0.3, 1.5, 3 and 10 mg/kg. Of the roughly 52 dose-escalation patients, hepatocellular carcinoma was present in 19, melanoma in approximately 15, renal cell carcinoma in 9 and head and neck cancer in 9. In the dose-escalation cohort, 65% to 90% of patients were male, and the mean age was roughly 60 years, with a range of about 20 to 79. Prior anti-PD-1, anti-PD-L1 or anti-CTLA-4 therapy was permitted, and checkpoint inhibitors had been received by 30% to 40% of dose-escalation patients. Partial responses were achieved by three dose-escalation patients, of whom one had hepatocellular carcinoma and two had cutaneous melanoma. Peripheral TCRbeta sequencing aimed to test whether ivuxolimab altered TCR sequence diversity and caused clonal T-cell expansion. The monotherapy dose-escalation portion (N ≈ 50 patients) of the phase I ivuxolimab trial is reported in the paper. General study outcomes and caveats: Antigen specificity was not determined for the clonally expanded peripheral T cells. In partial responders in the 0.1-3.0 mg/kg groups, normalized peripheral clonal expansion was found to be among the lowest, especially among CD8+ T cells. Low levels of normalized T-cell clonal expansion were also seen in some patients who did not respond. At doses from 0.1 to 3.0 mg/kg, clonal expansion was seen in both CD4+ and CD8+ blood T cells between baseline and week 6. On average, CD8+ T cells showed more expanded clones than CD4+ T cells after ivuxolimab.

The trial excluded patients who had a history of autoimmune disease or were on systemic immunosuppression. Peripheral blood for TCR sequencing was drawn from every dose cohort at baseline, at cycle 4 day 1 and at cycle 7 day 1. Samples were obtained from an open-label, multicenter, first-in-human phase I dose-escalation trial of ivuxolimab. Adults with locally advanced or metastatic melanoma, renal cell carcinoma, hepatocellular carcinoma or head and neck squamous cell carcinoma were enrolled in the trial. Before TCR sequencing, CD4+ T cells and CD8+ T cells were sorted from peripheral blood as separate populations. Spanning cysteine to phenylalanine, the CDR3 consists of 14 amino acids. Only the CDR3 region is kept as DNA, spanning 42 bases read in frame from base 1. V loses 3 bases at its end and J loses 9 bases; junction bases beyond the gene matches: 8. The germline V gene (reference sequence) sets CDR1 to LNHDA and CDR2 to SQIVND.

This clone was seen just once. Which antigen it targets is not known. No base-level quality is on record; no much larger clone is a single base apart. For sequencing of the TCRbeta CDR3 region, genomic DNA was extracted from the sorted cells. The immunoSEQ Assay was used to sequence the TCRbeta CDR3 regions. TCRdb re-hosts the immuneACCESS table, in-frame sequences only. Its copies lack some clones; in the studies checked, an unresolved V gene accounts for under half of them, and the cause for the rest is not known. In this sample the table shows approximately 100,000 clones, about nine tenths of which occur a single time. About 1.6% of the sample comes from the top ten.

The starting material was CD4+ or CD8+ T cells sorted from blood, obtained in a trial of the OX40 agonist ivuxolimab. The TCR originated in an adult with an advanced solid tumor such as melanoma, head and neck, liver or kidney cancer. The chain links TRBV19 with TRBJ2-1, with 7 middle bases fitting TRBD2. The CDR3 in this case is CASSMGLAVSEQFF. The nucleotide sequence reads TGTGCCAGTAGTATGGGGCTAGCGGTTTCTGAGCAGTTCTTC.